This TCR beta chain comes out of a study of metastatic and nonmetastatic thyroid tumors. Study results and limitations: Patients with malignant thyroid tumors reportedly had significantly higher TCR beta diversity than those with benign nodules, in blood and tumor.

TCRdb re-clonotyped the PCR reads through MiXCR. Here the sample spans 70,000 or so clones, 14% being singletons. Patients underwent thyroid surgery, and none had received any treatment before it. Germline CDR1 is DFQATT and CDR2 is SNEGSKA (reference sequence). CDR3 length: 14 amino acids. Deletions cut 3 bases from V and 5 bases from J, with 17 bases between. The sample holds many counts of this clone. Its antigen is unidentified. Sequenced sample: blood. This TCR was sampled from a male donor with papillary thyroid cancer or a benign thyroid nodule (not recorded which). Some clones in this sample may be carry-over from other donors' samples. The rearrangement uses TRBV20-1 and TRBJ2-7; possibly TRBD2 for D (6 bases). The CDR3 DNA sequence: TGCAGTGCTAGTGGTTTTGCAGCGGGCCACGAGCAGTACTTC. Translated: CSASGFAAGHEQYF.